A single sample is the source of the 29 T cell receptor beta chains below, sequenced in a study of blood T cell repertoires in COVID-19. Assay: immunoSEQ multiplex PCR; the TCRdb copy retains only in-frame clones and omits some. The data contain around 190,000 clones, roughly 82% of them singletons. The sequencing sample was made of peripheral blood. These receptors all stem from a human donor in a cohort sampled during active COVID-19.

The genes are TRBV4-1 and TRBJ1-2; TRBD1 matches at 7 bases. Trimming at V came to 1 base and at J to 2 bases, leaving 10 bases not matched to a gene. The CDR3 is made up of 17 amino acids. CDR1 and CDR2 from the germline V gene are MGHRA and YSYEKL. For the CDR3, the DNA is TGCGCCAGCAGCCAAGCCCAATATGGACAGGCAAACTATGGCTACACCTTC. This gives the protein CASSQAQYGQANYGYTF.

The chain carries TRBV27 and TRBJ2-7, with D tentatively TRBD2 (5 bases). This CDR3 has 14 amino acids. Germline V CDR1 and CDR2: MNHEY, SMNVEV (reference sequence). The germline V and J ends were trimmed by 0 bases and 6 bases, with 12 bases remaining between them. The CDR3 loop reads CASSLSIKGSEQYF. CDR3 bases: TGTGCCAGCAGTTTATCGATTAAAGGGAGCGAGCAGTACTTC.

The chain has TRBV25-1 and TRBJ1-1; TRBD1 agrees at 10 bases. The CDR3 length is 15 residues. Germline-derived CDR1 and CDR2 are MGHDK and SYGVNS. With V trimmed by 8 bases and J by 2 bases, 8 bases remained unmatched. CDR3: CASGDRGVANTEAFF. The CDR3 DNA follows: TGTGCCAGCGGGGACAGGGGAGTCGCTAACACTGAAGCTTTCTTT.

The gene calls are TRBV4-1 and TRBJ2-7; 7 nucleotides line up with TRBD2. CDR1 MGHRA and CDR2 YSYEKL come from the germline V gene. The V gene end was trimmed by 3 bases and the J gene end by 2 bases; junction bases not matched to a gene: 13. This CDR3 has 17 amino acids. CDR3 sequence (DNA): TGCGCCAGCAGCCACGCAGATAGCGGGCCGAGCCCCTACGAGCAGTACTTC. This codes for CASSHADSGPSPYEQYF.

The chain has TRBV7-9 and TRBJ2-7; TRBD2 aligns across 7 bases. CDR1 SEHNR and CDR2 FQNEAQ come from the germline V gene (reference sequence). The ends lost 1 base at V and 2 bases at J; junction bases unmatched: 5. The CDR3 consists of 15 residues. DNA of the CDR3: TGTGCCAGCAGCTTAGTGGGAGGGTTTCCCTACGAGCAGTACTTC. Protein: CASSLVGGFPYEQYF.

This clone was counted once. The V gene is TRBV7-2, the J gene TRBJ2-1; 9 positions agree with TRBD2. Germline V gene sequence: CDR1 SGHTA, CDR2 FQGNSA. The CDR3 consists of 16 residues. V gave up 3 bases and J gave up 0 bases; unmatched junction bases: 3. The CDR3 region has the DNA TGTGCCAGCAGCTTGGCGACTAGCGGCTCCTACAATGAGCAGTTCTTC. It yields the protein CASSLATSGSYNEQFF.

The chain combines TRBV28 with TRBJ2-1; 10 bases align to TRBD1. The CDR3 extends over 14 amino acids. Germline V CDR1 and CDR2: MDHEN, SYDVKM. V lost 5 bases and J lost 9; bases outside the gene matches: 7. The CDR3 protein is CASSDRGRVGEQFF. CDR3 coding DNA: TGTGCCAGCAGTGACAGGGGGCGCGTCGGTGAGCAGTTCTTC.

The chain has TRBV19 and TRBJ2-1; D possibly corresponds to TRBD1 (5 bases). From germline, CDR1 is LNHDA and CDR2 SQIVND (reference sequence). The CDR3 extends over 16 amino acids. The V end lost 1 base, the J end lost 2 bases, and 12 bases lay between the germline ends. The CDR3 nucleotides read TGTGCCAGTAGTATAGCGGCAGGGAAAACCTACAATGAGCAGTTCTTC. Its translation: CASSIAAGKTYNEQFF.

This sequence joins TRBV18 and TRBJ1-5; 10 bases agree with TRBD1. V lost 9 bases to trimming and J lost 2 bases; unmatched junction nucleotides: 4. The CDR3 length is 14 residues. Germline CDR1 is KGHSH and CDR2 is LQKENI. CDR3 amino acids: CASTGQGGNQPQHF. The CDR3 DNA reads TGTGCCAGTACCGGACAGGGGGGCAATCAGCCCCAGCATTTT.

In this sample, this clone turned up a few times. The V and J genes are TRBV30 and TRBJ2-5; 9 bases are shared with TRBD2. This CDR3 is built from 15 residues. The V gene end was trimmed by 3 bases and the J gene end by 2 bases; junction bases not matched to a gene: 7. CDR1 is GTSNPN and CDR2 is SVGIG in the germline V gene (reference sequence). The CDR3 spells CAWRVAGVGQETQYF. The CDR3 DNA is TGTGCCTGGAGGGTAGCGGGAGTCGGGCAAGAGACCCAGTACTTC.

DNA of the CDR3: TGTGCCAGCAGTACACTCCCCAGGGGAAGGCAGTTCTTC. Amino acid sequence: CASSTLPRGRQFF. This chain joins TRBV27 and TRBJ2-1; perhaps TRBD1 as D (6 bases). Germline V gives CDR1 MNHEY, CDR2 SMNVEV (reference sequence). This CDR3 is 13 amino acids long. With 5 bases removed from V and 12 bases from J, the gap between germline ends came to 17 bases.

V and J are TRBV27 and TRBJ2-7, with TRBD1 identical over 11 bases. The CDR3 has 14 amino acids. From germline, CDR1 is MNHEY and CDR2 SMNVEV (reference sequence). Trimming at V came to 6 bases and at J to 7 bases, leaving 8 bases not matched to a gene. The CDR3 here is CASRTGQGAGEQYF. CDR3 DNA: TGTGCCAGCAGGACCGGACAGGGGGCGGGTGAGCAGTACTTC.

J is TRBJ1-2 and V is TRBV18; 7 nucleotides align to TRBD1. Germline CDR1 KGHSH, CDR2 LQKENI. The CDR3 sequence is 14 residues long. The ends lost 3 bases at V and 6 bases at J; junction bases unmatched: 7. In DNA form, the CDR3 reads TGTGCCAGCTCACCCGGACAGGTTGTTCATGGCTACACCTTC. Protein: CASSPGQVVHGYTF.

The chain links TRBV7-2 to TRBJ1-2; TRBD1 matches 7 bases. V shed 6 bases, J shed 6 bases, and the junction held 4 bases outside the gene matches. The CDR3 totals 12 residues. Germline CDR1 is SGHTA and CDR2 is FQGNSA. Written as DNA, the CDR3 is TGTGCCAGCAGGCGACAGGGTGATGGCTACACCTTC. Its translation is CASRRQGDGYTF.

This rearrangement joins TRBV28 to TRBJ1-2, with TRBD1 identical over 8 bases. With 6 bases clipped from V and 8 bases from J, the junction kept 11 bases outside the gene matches. Per the germline V gene, CDR1 is MDHEN and CDR2 is SYDVKM. This CDR3 spans 14 amino acids. For the CDR3, the DNA is TGTGCCAGCAGCCTGCAGGGGGCGGCTCTCGGCTACACCTTC. It encodes CASSLQGAALGYTF.

V is TRBV11-2 and J is TRBJ2-1, with D perhaps matching TRBD2 (6 bases). The V gene's germline CDR1 is SGHAT and CDR2 FQNNGV. This CDR3 is built from 13 residues. V was pared by 0 bases and J by 8 bases, with 8 bases between. The DNA of the CDR3 is TGTGCCAGCAGCTTAGACAGGGACTATGAGCAGTTCTTC. It specifies CASSLDRDYEQFF.

This sequence joins TRBV27 and TRBJ1-5; 12 bases map to TRBD1. CDR1 is MNHEY, CDR2 SMNVEV, per germline (reference sequence). J lost 3 bases, V lost 5 bases, and 8 bases had no gene match. The CDR3 has 17 residues. The DNA for the CDR3 is TGTGCCAGCAGTGCCTCCGGGACAGGGGGCAACAATCAGCCCCAGCATTTT. Amino acid sequence: CASSASGTGGNNQPQHF.

The chain recombines TRBV4-2 with TRBJ2-7; 8 bases map to TRBD2. This CDR3 region has 15 residues. Per the germline V gene, CDR1 is LGHNA and CDR2 is YNFKEQ. V shed 1 base, J shed 2 bases, and the junction held 4 bases outside the gene matches. The CDR3 loop reads CASSQGTSPPYEQYF. The CDR3 DNA is TGTGCCAGCAGCCAAGGGACTAGCCCCCCCTACGAGCAGTACTTC.

This sequence joins TRBV6-5 and TRBJ2-5; 7 bases align to TRBD1. V lost 2 bases and J lost 12; bases outside the gene matches: 9. Germline V gives CDR1 MNHEY, CDR2 SVGAGI. The CDR3 covers 13 residues. CDR3 DNA: TGTGCCAGCAGTTACGACAGGGTGCGAGACAAGTACTTC. Translation: CASSYDRVRDKYF.

The V call is TRBV28, the J call TRBJ2-7; 7 nucleotides agree with TRBD2. V lost 3 bases, J lost 1 base, and 3 bases stayed unmatched. This CDR3 is 14 amino acids long. Germline assignment: CDR1 MDHEN and CDR2 SYDVKM. As DNA, the CDR3 is TGTGCCAGCAGTTTTTGGCGGGAGTCCTACGAGCAGTACTTC. Protein sequence: CASSFWRESYEQYF. The full variable domain, its missing parts supplied by reference TRBV28 and TRBJ2-7, is DVKVTQSSRYLVKRTGEKVFLECVQDMDHENMFWYRQDPGLGLRLIYFSYDVKMKEKGDIPEGYSVSREKKERFSLILESASTNQTSMYLCASSFWRESYEQYFGPGTRLTVT.

The rearrangement uses TRBV7-2 and TRBJ1-2; D perhaps matches TRBD1 (5 bases). With 5 bases removed from V and 7 bases from J, the gap between germline ends came to 17 bases. The length of the CDR3 is 14 residues. Germline V gene sequence: CDR1 SGHTA, CDR2 FQGNSA. The CDR3 sequence: CASSPREVRAGYTF. The CDR3, as DNA: TGTGCCAGCAGCCCAAGGGAGGTCAGGGCTGGCTACACCTTC.

The J gene is TRBJ1-2, the V gene TRBV5-1; a possible D gene is TRBD1 (6 bases). The CDR3 loop spans 15 amino acids. The germline gives CDR1 SGHRS, CDR2 YFSETQ. The V gene lost 0 bases and the J gene lost 0 bases, with 9 bases spanning the gap. The chain's CDR3 is CASSLGSGANYGYTF. CDR3 sequence (DNA): TGCGCCAGCAGCTTGGGGTCAGGGGCTAACTATGGCTACACCTTC.

This clone was picked up one time. J is TRBJ1-2 and V is TRBV11-2; TRBD1 agrees at 11 bases. The CDR3 runs 14 residues. Germline CDR1 SGHAT, CDR2 FQNNGV. V lost 4 bases and J lost 3; bases outside the gene matches: 1. CDR3 sequence: CASSWDRGDYGYTF. CDR3 bases: TGTGCCAGCAGCTGGGACAGGGGGGACTATGGCTACACCTTC.

The gene calls are TRBV2 and TRBJ2-1, with 14 bases matching TRBD2. Unmatched junction bases numbered 17, after V lost 6 bases and J lost 4 bases. There are 20 residues in the CDR3. Per germline, CDR1 SNHLY and CDR2 FYNNEI. The CDR3 spells CASRGGLAGAWRSSYNEQFF. CDR3 DNA: TGTGCCAGCAGAGGGGGACTAGCGGGAGCGTGGAGGAGCTCTTACAATGAGCAGTTCTTC.

The chain joins TRBV27 to TRBJ2-7; 7 bases map to TRBD1. The germline gives CDR1 MNHEY, CDR2 SMNVEV (reference sequence). CDR3 length: 15 amino acids. Trimming removed 2 bases from V and 4 bases from J; junction bases left unmatched: 8. The CDR3 sequence: CASSLVGGAHYEQYF. As DNA, the CDR3 is TGTGCCAGCAGTTTAGTAGGGGGCGCCCATTACGAGCAGTACTTC.

This clone was observed a handful of times. This rearrangement joins TRBV7-9 to TRBJ1-4, with a weak D call TRBD1 (5 bases). Germline V CDR1 and CDR2: SEHNR, FQNEAQ (reference sequence). The CDR3 consists of 16 residues. V dropped 3 bases and J dropped 8 bases, with 19 bases sitting between them. The CDR3 protein is CASSFRAGGLGEKLFF. CDR3 in DNA: TGTGCCAGCAGCTTCAGGGCCGGAGGGCTAGGGGAAAAACTGTTTTTT.

The CDR3: CASSLFSGRAWEQFF. The CDR3 DNA is TGTGCCAGCAGCTTGTTTAGCGGGAGGGCCTGGGAGCAGTTCTTC. This chain joins TRBV5-4 and TRBJ2-1, with 11 positions matching TRBD2. CDR1 is SGHNT and CDR2 is YYREEE in the germline V gene (reference sequence). The CDR3 is 15 residues long. J lost 10 bases, V lost 1 base, and 7 bases had no gene match.

As for this clone: Other DNA sequences of this sample code for an identical CDR3. The chain has TRBV28 and TRBJ1-3; a possible D gene is TRBD1 (6 bases). The CDR3 contains 15 residues. Trimming cost V 4 bases and J 0 bases, with 10 bases left between them. The germline V gene has CDR1 MDHEN and CDR2 SYDVKM. The CDR3 DNA follows: TGTGCCAGCAGTTCTGGGGGCGGCTCTGGAAACACCATATATTTT. This sequence encodes CASSSGGGSGNTIYF.

This clone has only a few counts. V is TRBV5-1 and J is TRBJ2-2, with 8 bases fitting TRBD2. V lost 4 bases and J lost 6; bases outside the gene matches: 8. CDR1 and CDR2 (germline): SGHRS, YFSETQ. This CDR3 spans 15 amino acids. CDR3 protein: CASSPYTGGAGELFF. CDR3 DNA sequence: TGCGCCAGCAGCCCTTACACGGGAGGGGCCGGGGAGCTGTTTTTT.